The T cell receptor (beta chain) described here comes from a study of T cells in narcolepsy. Here immunoSEQ multiplex PCR was the method, and the copy in TCRdb shows in-frame clones only, minus some. The data contain under 40,000 clones, about 85% of them singletons. Germline CDR1 SGHVS, CDR2 FQNEAQ. V lost 6 bases, J lost 6 bases, and 8 bases stayed unmatched. The CDR3 extends over 13 amino acids. This clone was seen only once. This rearrangement joins TRBV7-8 to TRBJ2-7, with TRBD1 identical over 7 bases. The sequence was collected from a human donor with narcolepsy. Input material: CD45RA- memory CD4+ T cells from PBMCs. As DNA, the CDR3 is TGTGCCAGCAGGGAGACAGGGTCCGCCGAGCAGTACTTC. It yields the protein CASRETGSAEQYF.